This T cell receptor beta chain was retrieved from a study of T-cell memory formation after mild COVID-19. Each CDR3 protein gets one entry after TCRdb re-called the 5' RACE reads with MiXCR. Among under 450,000 distinct CDR3 sequences listed, under 25% were seen once. The length of the CDR3 is 15 residues. Unmatched junction bases numbered 9, after V lost 4 bases and J lost 3 bases. Germline CDR1 reads SGHKS; CDR2 reads YYEKEE (reference sequence). This clonotype has ten or more counts. This clonotype was sampled from an adult woman who had mild COVID-19 (a few samples of this study predate the infection). Cell type and time point are not known. Material for sequencing was PBMCs or a T cell subset sorted from them (not recorded which). The rearrangement links TRBV5-5 to TRBJ1-2; 7 bases agree with TRBD1. CDR3 in DNA: TGTGCCAGCAGCATTGACAGGGTGTCCGACTATGGCTACACCTTC. As protein: CASSIDRVSDYGYTF.